The subject of this entry is one TCR beta chain. This sample was included in a study of blood T cell repertoires in COVID-19. Study context: Whether acute or convalescent, the COVID-19 samples came from the United States, Italy and Spain. In each case, the material was cDNA or gDNA derived from T cells, B-cell-depleted T cells, or PBMCs.

Sequencing used immunoSEQ multiplex PCR; TCRdb keeps in-frame clones, though not all of them. The table lists fewer than 250,000 clones, approximately 80% of them singletons. Trimming removed 5 bases from V and 1 base from J, with 12 bases in between. This CDR3 spans 14 amino acids. Germline loops: CDR1 SEHNR, CDR2 FQNEAQ (reference sequence). Sequenced sample: peripheral blood. The sequence came from a man aged 25 to 40 with active or convalescent COVID-19. This chain connects TRBV7-9 to TRBJ2-7, with D possibly being TRBD1 (6 bases). Written as DNA, the CDR3 is TGTGCCAGCAGCGCAGGGGACGTATCCTACGAGCAGTACTTC. Translation: CASSAGDVSYEQYF.